The clone carrying this T cell receptor (beta chain) was detected only a few times. The data were produced by immunoSEQ multiplex PCR, yet TCRdb's version contains in-frame clones alone and is incomplete. Of tens of thousands of clones in the sample, 80% to 95% were seen once. This sample is drawn from a study of T cell changes during pregnancy in multiple sclerosis. The sample consisted of peripheral blood, taken in the second trimester of pregnancy. This clonotype was sampled from a female donor in good health, enrolled as a control in a pregnancy study.

CDR3 sequence: CAWSVLAGVLSYEQYF. CDR3 in DNA: TGTGCCTGGAGTGTACTAGCGGGGGTCCTTTCCTACGAGCAGTACTTC. This chain joins TRBV30 and TRBJ2-7; 11 bases line up with TRBD2. Germline trimming cut 0 bases from V and 1 base from J; bases unmatched to any gene: 5. CDR1 is GTSNPN, CDR2 SVGIG, per germline (reference sequence). The CDR3 covers 16 residues.